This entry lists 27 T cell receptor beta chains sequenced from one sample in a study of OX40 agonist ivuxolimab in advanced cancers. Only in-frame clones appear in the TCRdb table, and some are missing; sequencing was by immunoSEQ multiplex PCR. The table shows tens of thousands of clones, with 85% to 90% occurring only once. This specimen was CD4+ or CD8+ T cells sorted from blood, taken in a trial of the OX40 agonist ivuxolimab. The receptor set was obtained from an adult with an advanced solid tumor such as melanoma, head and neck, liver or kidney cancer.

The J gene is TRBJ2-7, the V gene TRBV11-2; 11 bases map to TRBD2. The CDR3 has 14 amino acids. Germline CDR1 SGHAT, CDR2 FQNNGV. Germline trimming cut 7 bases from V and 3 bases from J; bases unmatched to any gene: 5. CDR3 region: CASTKTSGIYEQYF. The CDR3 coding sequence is TGTGCCAGCACCAAGACTAGCGGGATCTACGAGCAGTACTTC.

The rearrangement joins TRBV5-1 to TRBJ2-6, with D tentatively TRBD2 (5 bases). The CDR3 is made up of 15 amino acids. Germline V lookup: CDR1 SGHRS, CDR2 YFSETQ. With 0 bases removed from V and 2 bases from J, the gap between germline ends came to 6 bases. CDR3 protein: CASSLAGTGANVLTF. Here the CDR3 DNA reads TGCGCCAGCAGCTTGGCCGGGACTGGGGCCAACGTCCTGACTTTC.

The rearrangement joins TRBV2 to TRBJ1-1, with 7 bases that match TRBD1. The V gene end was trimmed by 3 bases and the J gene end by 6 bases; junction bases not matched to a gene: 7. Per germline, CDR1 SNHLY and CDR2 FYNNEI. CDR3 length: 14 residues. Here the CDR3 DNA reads TGTGCCAGCAGTGAGGGACAGAAACAGGCTGAAGCTTTCTTT. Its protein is CASSEGQKQAEAFF. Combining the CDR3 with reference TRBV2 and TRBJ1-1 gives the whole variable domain EPEVTQTPSHQVTQMGQEVILRCVPISNHLYFYWYRQILGQKVEFLVSFYNNEISEKSEIFDDQFSVERPDGSNFTLKIRSTKLEDSAMYFCASSEGQKQAEAFFGQGTRLTVV.

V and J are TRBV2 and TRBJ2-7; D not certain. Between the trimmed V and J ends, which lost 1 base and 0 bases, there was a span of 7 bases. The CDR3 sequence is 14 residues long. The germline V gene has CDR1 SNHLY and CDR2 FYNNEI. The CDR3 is CASSEVAISYEQYF. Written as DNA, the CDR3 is TGTGCCAGCAGTGAAGTCGCGATCTCCTACGAGCAGTACTTC.

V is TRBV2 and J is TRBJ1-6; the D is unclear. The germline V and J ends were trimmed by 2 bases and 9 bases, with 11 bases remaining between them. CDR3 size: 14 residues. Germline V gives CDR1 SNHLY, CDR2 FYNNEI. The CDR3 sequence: CASSEMRLGSPLHF. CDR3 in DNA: TGTGCCAGCAGTGAAATGCGGCTAGGTTCACCCCTCCACTTT.

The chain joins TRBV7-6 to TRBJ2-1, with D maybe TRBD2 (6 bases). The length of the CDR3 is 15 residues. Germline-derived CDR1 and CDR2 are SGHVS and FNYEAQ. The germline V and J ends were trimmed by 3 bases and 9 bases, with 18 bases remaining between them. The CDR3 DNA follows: TGTGCCAGCAGCTTCCCCGGGACTCCAACACCTGAGCAGTTCTTC. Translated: CASSFPGTPTPEQFF.

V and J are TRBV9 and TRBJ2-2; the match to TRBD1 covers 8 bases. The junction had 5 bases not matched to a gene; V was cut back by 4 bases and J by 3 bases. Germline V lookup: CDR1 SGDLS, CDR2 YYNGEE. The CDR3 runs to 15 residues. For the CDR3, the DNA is TGTGCCAGCAGCCCTCCGGACAGGGACACCGGGGAGCTGTTTTTT. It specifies CASSPPDRDTGELFF.

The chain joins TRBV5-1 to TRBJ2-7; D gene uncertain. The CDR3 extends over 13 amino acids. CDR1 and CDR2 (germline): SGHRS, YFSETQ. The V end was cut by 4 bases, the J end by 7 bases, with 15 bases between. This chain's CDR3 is CASSEDPQGEQYF. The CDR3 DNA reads TGCGCCAGCAGCGAGGACCCACAAGGGGAGCAGTACTTC.

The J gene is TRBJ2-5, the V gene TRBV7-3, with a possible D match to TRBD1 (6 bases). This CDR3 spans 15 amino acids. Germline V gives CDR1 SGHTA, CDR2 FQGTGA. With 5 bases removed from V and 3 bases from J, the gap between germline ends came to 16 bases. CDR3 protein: CASSAYRENEETQYF. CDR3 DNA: TGTGCCAGCAGCGCATACAGGGAAAACGAAGAGACCCAGTACTTC. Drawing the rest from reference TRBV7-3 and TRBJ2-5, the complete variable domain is GAGVSQTPSNKVTEKGKYVELRCDPISGHTALYWYRQSLGQGPEFLIYFQGTGAADDSGLPNDRFFAVRPEGSVSTLKIQRTERGDSAVYLCASSAYRENEETQYFGPGTRLLVL.

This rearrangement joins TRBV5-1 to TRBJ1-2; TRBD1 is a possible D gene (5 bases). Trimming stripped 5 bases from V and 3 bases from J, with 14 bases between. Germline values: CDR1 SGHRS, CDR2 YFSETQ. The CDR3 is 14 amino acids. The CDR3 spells CASSFEGRDYGYTF. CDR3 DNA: TGCGCCAGCAGTTTTGAGGGGAGGGACTATGGCTACACCTTC.

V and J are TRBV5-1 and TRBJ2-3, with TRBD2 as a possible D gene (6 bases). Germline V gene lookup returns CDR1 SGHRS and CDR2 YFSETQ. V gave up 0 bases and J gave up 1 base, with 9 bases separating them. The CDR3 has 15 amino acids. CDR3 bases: TGCGCCAGCAGCTTGGCTAGCGCTCGCACAGATACGCAGTATTTT. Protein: CASSLASARTDTQYF.

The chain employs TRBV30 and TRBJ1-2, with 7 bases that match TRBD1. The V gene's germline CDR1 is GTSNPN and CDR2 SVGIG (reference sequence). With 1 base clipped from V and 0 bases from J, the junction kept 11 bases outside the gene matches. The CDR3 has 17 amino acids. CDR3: CAWSAGTARQANYGYTF. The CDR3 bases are TGTGCCTGGAGTGCGGGGACAGCCAGACAAGCTAACTATGGCTACACCTTC.

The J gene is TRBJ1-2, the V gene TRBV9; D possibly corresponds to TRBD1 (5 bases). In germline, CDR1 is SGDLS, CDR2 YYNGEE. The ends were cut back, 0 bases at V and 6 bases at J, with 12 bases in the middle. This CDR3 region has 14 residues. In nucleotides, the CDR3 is TGTGCCAGCAGCGTAGGGGGCAGGGCGGATGGCTACACCTTC. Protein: CASSVGGRADGYTF.

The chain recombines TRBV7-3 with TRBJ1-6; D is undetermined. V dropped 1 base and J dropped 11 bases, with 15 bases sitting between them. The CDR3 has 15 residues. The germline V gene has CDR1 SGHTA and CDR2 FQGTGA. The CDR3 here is CASSLKGRDRTPLHF. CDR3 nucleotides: TGTGCCAGCAGCTTAAAGGGTCGCGATCGAACACCCCTCCACTTT.

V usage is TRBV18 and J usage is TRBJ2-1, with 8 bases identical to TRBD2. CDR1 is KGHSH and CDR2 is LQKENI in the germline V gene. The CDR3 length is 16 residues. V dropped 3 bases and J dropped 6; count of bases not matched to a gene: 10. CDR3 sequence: CASSPLLTSGGNEQFF. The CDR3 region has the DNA TGTGCCAGCTCACCCCTCCTCACTAGCGGAGGCAATGAGCAGTTCTTC.

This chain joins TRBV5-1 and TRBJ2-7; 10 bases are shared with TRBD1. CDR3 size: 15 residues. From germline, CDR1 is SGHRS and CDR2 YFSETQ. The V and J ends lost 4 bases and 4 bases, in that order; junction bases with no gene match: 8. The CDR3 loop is CASSPTGTGVYEQYF. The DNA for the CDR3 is TGCGCCAGCAGCCCTACCGGGACAGGGGTATACGAGCAGTACTTC.

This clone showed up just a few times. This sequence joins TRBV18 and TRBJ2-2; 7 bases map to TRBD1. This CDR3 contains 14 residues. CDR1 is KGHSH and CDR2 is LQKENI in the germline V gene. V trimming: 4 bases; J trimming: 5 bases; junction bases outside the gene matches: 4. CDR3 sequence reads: CASSQGTATGELFF. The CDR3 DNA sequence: TGTGCCAGCTCACAGGGGACAGCGACCGGGGAGCTGTTTTTT.

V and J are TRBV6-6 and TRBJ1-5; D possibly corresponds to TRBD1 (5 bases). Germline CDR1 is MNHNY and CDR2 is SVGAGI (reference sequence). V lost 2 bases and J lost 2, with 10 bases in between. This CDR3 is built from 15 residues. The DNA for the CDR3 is TGTGCCAGCAGTTACAGGGGTAGCGGCAATCAGCCCCAGCATTTT. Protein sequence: CASSYRGSGNQPQHF.

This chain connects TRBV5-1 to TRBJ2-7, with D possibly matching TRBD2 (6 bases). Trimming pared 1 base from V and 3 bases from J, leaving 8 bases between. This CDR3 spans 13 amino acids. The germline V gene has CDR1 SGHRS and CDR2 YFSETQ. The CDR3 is CASSLRLDYEQYF. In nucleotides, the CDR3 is TGCGCCAGCAGCTTGCGACTAGACTACGAGCAGTACTTC.

CDR3 DNA sequence: TGTGCCACCAGTGGCGGGATAGGTTGGGAGACCCAGTACTTC. Its protein is CATSGGIGWETQYF. The chain links TRBV15 to TRBJ2-5; perhaps TRBD2 as D (6 bases). With 6 bases removed from V and 5 bases from J, the gap between germline ends came to 16 bases. The CDR3 extends over 14 amino acids. The germline V gene has CDR1 LNHNV and CDR2 YYDKDF (reference sequence).

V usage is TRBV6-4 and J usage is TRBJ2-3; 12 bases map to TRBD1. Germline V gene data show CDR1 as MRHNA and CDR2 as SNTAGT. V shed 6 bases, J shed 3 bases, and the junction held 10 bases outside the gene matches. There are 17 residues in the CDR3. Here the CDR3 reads CASRRTGTGGATDTQYF. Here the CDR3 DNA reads TGTGCCAGCAGAAGGACCGGGACAGGGGGCGCGACAGATACGCAGTATTTT.

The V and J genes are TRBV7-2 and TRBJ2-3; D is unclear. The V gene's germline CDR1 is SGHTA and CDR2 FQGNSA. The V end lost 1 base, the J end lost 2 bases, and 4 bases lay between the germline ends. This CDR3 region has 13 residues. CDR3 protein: CASSLVLTDTQYF. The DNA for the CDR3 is TGTGCCAGCAGCTTAGTCCTCACAGATACGCAGTATTTT.

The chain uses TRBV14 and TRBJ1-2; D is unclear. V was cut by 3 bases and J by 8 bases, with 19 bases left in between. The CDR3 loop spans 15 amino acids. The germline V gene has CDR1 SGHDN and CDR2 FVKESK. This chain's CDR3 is CASSHLSGMLGGYTF. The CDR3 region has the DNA TGTGCCAGCAGCCACCTCTCCGGGATGCTCGGAGGCTACACCTTC.

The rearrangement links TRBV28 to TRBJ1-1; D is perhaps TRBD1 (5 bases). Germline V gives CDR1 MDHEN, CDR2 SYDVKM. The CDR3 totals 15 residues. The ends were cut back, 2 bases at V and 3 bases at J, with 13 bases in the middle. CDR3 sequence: CASSLRQGRYTEAFF. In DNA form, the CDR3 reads TGTGCCAGCAGTTTAAGGCAGGGTCGGTACACTGAAGCTTTCTTT.

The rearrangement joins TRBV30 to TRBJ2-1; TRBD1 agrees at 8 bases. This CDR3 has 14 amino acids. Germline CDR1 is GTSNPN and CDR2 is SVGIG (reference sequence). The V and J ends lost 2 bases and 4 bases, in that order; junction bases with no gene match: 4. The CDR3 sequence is CAWSPGGGYNEQFF. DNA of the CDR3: TGTGCCTGGAGTCCAGGGGGCGGATACAATGAGCAGTTCTTC. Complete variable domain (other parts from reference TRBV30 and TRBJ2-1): SQTIHQWPATLVQPVGSPLSLECTVEGTSNPNLYWYRQAAGRGLQLLFYSVGIGQISSEVPQNLSASRPQDRQFILSSKKLLLSDSGFYLCAWSPGGGYNEQFFGPGTRLTVL.

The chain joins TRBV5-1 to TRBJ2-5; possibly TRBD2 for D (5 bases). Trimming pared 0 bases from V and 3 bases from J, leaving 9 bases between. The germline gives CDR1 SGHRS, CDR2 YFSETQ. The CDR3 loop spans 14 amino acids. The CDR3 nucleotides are TGCGCCAGCAGCTTGGGAGCCGGGGAAGAGACCCAGTACTTC. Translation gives CASSLGAGEETQYF.

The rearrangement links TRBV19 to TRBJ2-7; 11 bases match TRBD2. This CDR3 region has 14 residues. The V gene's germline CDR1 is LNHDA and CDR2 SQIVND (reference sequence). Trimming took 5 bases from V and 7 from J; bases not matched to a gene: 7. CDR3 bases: TGTGCCAGTAGTTCAACTAGCGGGAGTAGGGAGCAGTACTTC. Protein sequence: CASSSTSGSREQYF. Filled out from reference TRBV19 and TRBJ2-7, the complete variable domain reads DGGITQSPKYLFRKEGQNVTLSCEQNLNHDAMYWYRQDPGQGLRLIYYSQIVNDFQKGDIAEGYSVSREKKESFPLTVTSAQKNPTAFYLCASSSTSGSREQYFGPGTRLTVT.